This is a list of T cell receptor beta chains from one sample in a study of blood T cell repertoires in COVID-19. Produced via immunoSEQ multiplex PCR; TCRdb's table is partial and in-frame only. This table holds 86,000 or so clones, approximately 86% found once. Sequencing used peripheral blood. The receptors here all came from a man aged 45-65 years with active or convalescent COVID-19. The CDR3 runs from the conserved cysteine through the conserved F or W. The order of the fields is CDR3 DNA, CDR3 protein, clone size, V gene, D gene, J gene. The D gene is left open where the match is weak. The size of a clone is reported for some rows only, either as once, few or many, or as a class for expanded clones.

DNA: TGCGCCAGCAGTACATCAGGGGGGAACACTGAAGCTTTCTTT
CDR3: CASSTSGGNTEAFF
size: NA
V: TRBV5-1
D: TRBD1
J: TRBJ1-1

DNA: TGTGCCAGCAGCCCGAGCACAGATACGCAGTATTTT
CDR3: CASSPSTDTQYF
size: NA
V: TRBV7-9
D: NA
J: TRBJ2-3

DNA: TGTGCCAGCAGCTTGGATAATAAGCAGTTCTTC
CDR3: CASSLDNKQFF
size: NA
V: TRBV5-6
D: NA
J: TRBJ2-1

DNA: TGTGCCACCAGTGATGAGACTTACACCGGGGAGCTGTTTTTT
CDR3: CATSDETYTGELFF
size: NA
V: TRBV24-1
D: NA
J: TRBJ2-2

DNA: TGCGCCAGCAGCCATTCAAGCACAGATACGCAGTATTTT
CDR3: CASSHSSTDTQYF
size: once
V: TRBV4-1
D: NA
J: TRBJ2-3

DNA: TGTGCCAGCAGTTTTGCATACTTGAACACTGAAGCTTTCTTT
CDR3: CASSFAYLNTEAFF
size: NA
V: TRBV6-6
D: NA
J: TRBJ1-1

DNA: TGTGCCAGCAGTTACGGAGGACTAGCCTCGGACACAGATACGCAGTATTTT
CDR3: CASSYGGLASDTDTQYF
size: NA
V: TRBV6-2/TRBV6-3
D: TRBD2
J: TRBJ2-3

DNA: TGTGCCAGCAGGAAAGGACTAGCGGGGGTGGGGGAGACCCAGTACTTC
CDR3: CASRKGLAGVGETQYF
size: once
V: TRBV28
D: TRBD2
J: TRBJ2-5

DNA: TGTGCCAGCAGCCAAGAAAATGGGCCTGCCTTC
CDR3: CASSQENGPAF
size: NA
V: TRBV3-1/TRBV3-2
D: NA
J: TRBJ1-2

DNA: TGCGCCAGCTTCGGACAGGGGGCAGAGACCCAGTACTTC
CDR3: CASFGQGAETQYF
size: NA
V: TRBV5-1
D: TRBD1
J: TRBJ2-5

DNA: TGCGCCAGCAGCCCCCTAGCGGGGGTGCCCACAGATACGCAGTATTTT
CDR3: CASSPLAGVPTDTQYF
size: NA
V: TRBV4-3
D: TRBD2
J: TRBJ2-3

DNA: TGTGCCAGCAGCCCAGCAGGGACAGGGAGTATCAACTATGGCTACACCTTC
CDR3: CASSPAGTGSINYGYTF
size: NA
V: TRBV14
D: TRBD1
J: TRBJ1-2

DNA: TGTGCCAGCAGCTTGGGTCCAACAGACTCTGGAAACACCATATATTTT
CDR3: CASSLGPTDSGNTIYF
size: NA
V: TRBV5-4
D: NA
J: TRBJ1-3

DNA: TGTGCCAGCAGCTTATCGACTAGCGGGAGAGAGACCCAGTACTTC
CDR3: CASSLSTSGRETQYF
size: NA
V: TRBV7-7
D: TRBD2
J: TRBJ2-5

DNA: TGCGCCAGCAGCTTGGCACCCACTAGCGGCTACACCTTC
CDR3: CASSLAPTSGYTF
size: NA
V: TRBV5-1
D: NA
J: TRBJ1-2

DNA: TGTGCCAGCAGCCAGGTAGCGGGGGACTCTGGGGCCAACGTCCTGACTTTC
CDR3: CASSQVAGDSGANVLTF
size: few
V: TRBV5-4
D: TRBD2
J: TRBJ2-6

DNA: TGTGCCAGCAGCCTCCTTAGCTCCTACGAGCAGTACTTC
CDR3: CASSLLSSYEQYF
size: NA
V: TRBV14
D: NA
J: TRBJ2-7

DNA: TGTGCCACCAGTGACTACGGGCAGGGCCACTACAATGAGCAGTTCTTC
CDR3: CATSDYGQGHYNEQFF
size: NA
V: TRBV24-1
D: NA
J: TRBJ2-1

DNA: TGTGCCAGCAGCTCTAGACTACCTACCCCAACCGGGGAGCTGTTTTTT
CDR3: CASSSRLPTPTGELFF
size: NA
V: TRBV7-2
D: NA
J: TRBJ2-2

DNA: TGTGCCAGCAGCTCAGGGACTAGCTTTCTCCTTAGGGGAGAGACCCAGTACTTC
CDR3: CASSSGTSFLLRGETQYF
size: NA
V: TRBV5-6
D: TRBD2
J: TRBJ2-5

DNA: TGTGCCAGCAGCCGTTCAACAGGGGTGCAAGAGACCCAGTACTTC
CDR3: CASSRSTGVQETQYF
size: NA
V: TRBV3-1/TRBV3-2
D: TRBD1
J: TRBJ2-5

DNA: TGCGCCAGCAGCCAAGTGGGCAACAATCAGCCCCAGCATTTT
CDR3: CASSQVGNNQPQHF
size: NA
V: TRBV4-1
D: NA
J: TRBJ1-5

DNA: TGCGCCAGCAGCTTGGAGGGGACAGGGGAGGGATCACCCCTCCACTTT
CDR3: CASSLEGTGEGSPLHF
size: NA
V: TRBV5-1
D: TRBD1
J: TRBJ1-6

DNA: TGTGCCACCAGCAGAGGAGGGAGTGCTAATGAAAAACTGTTTTTT
CDR3: CATSRGGSANEKLFF
size: NA
V: TRBV15
D: NA
J: TRBJ1-4

DNA: TGTGCCAGCAGCTTAGCAGGAGCAGAAAAACTGTTTTTT
CDR3: CASSLAGAEKLFF
size: NA
V: TRBV7-9
D: NA
J: TRBJ1-4

DNA: TGTGCCATCAGTGAAATTGAGACAGGGGCGACGGGCTACACCTTC
CDR3: CAISEIETGATGYTF
size: few
V: TRBV10-3
D: TRBD1
J: TRBJ1-2

DNA: TGCGCCAGCAGCTTGGGGACAGGGGGCCACGAGCAGTACTTC
CDR3: CASSLGTGGHEQYF
size: NA
V: TRBV5-1
D: TRBD1
J: TRBJ2-7

DNA: TGTGCCAGCAGCTTAACAGGGAATGGAAACACCATATATTTT
CDR3: CASSLTGNGNTIYF
size: NA
V: TRBV7-8
D: NA
J: TRBJ1-3

DNA: TGTGCCAGTAGTATAGTCGGGCAGGGAAGTTCACCCCTCCACTTT
CDR3: CASSIVGQGSSPLHF
size: NA
V: TRBV19
D: NA
J: TRBJ1-6

DNA: TGTGCCAGCAGCTTTTTTTTGGGCAACCCGTACGAGCAGTACTTC
CDR3: CASSFFLGNPYEQYF
size: NA
V: TRBV5-6
D: NA
J: TRBJ2-7

DNA: TGTGCCAGCAGCTCCAGACTAGCCAAAAACATTCAGTACTTC
CDR3: CASSSRLAKNIQYF
size: few
V: TRBV11-2
D: NA
J: TRBJ2-4

DNA: TGTGCCAGCACCTTGTACAATGAGCAGTTCTTC
CDR3: CASTLYNEQFF
size: NA
V: TRBV27
D: NA
J: TRBJ2-1

DNA: TGTGCCACCAGCAGGGCTAATCAGCCCCAGCATTTT
CDR3: CATSRANQPQHF
size: NA
V: TRBV15
D: NA
J: TRBJ1-5

DNA: TGTGCCAGCAGTGACCCCAGGGCACAGGGGTCCACCTACAATGAGCAGTTCTTC
CDR3: CASSDPRAQGSTYNEQFF
size: NA
V: TRBV6-1
D: TRBD1
J: TRBJ2-1

DNA: TGTGCCAGCTCACCCTACAGGGATTGGACCGGGGAGCTGTTTTTT
CDR3: CASSPYRDWTGELFF
size: NA
V: TRBV18
D: NA
J: TRBJ2-2